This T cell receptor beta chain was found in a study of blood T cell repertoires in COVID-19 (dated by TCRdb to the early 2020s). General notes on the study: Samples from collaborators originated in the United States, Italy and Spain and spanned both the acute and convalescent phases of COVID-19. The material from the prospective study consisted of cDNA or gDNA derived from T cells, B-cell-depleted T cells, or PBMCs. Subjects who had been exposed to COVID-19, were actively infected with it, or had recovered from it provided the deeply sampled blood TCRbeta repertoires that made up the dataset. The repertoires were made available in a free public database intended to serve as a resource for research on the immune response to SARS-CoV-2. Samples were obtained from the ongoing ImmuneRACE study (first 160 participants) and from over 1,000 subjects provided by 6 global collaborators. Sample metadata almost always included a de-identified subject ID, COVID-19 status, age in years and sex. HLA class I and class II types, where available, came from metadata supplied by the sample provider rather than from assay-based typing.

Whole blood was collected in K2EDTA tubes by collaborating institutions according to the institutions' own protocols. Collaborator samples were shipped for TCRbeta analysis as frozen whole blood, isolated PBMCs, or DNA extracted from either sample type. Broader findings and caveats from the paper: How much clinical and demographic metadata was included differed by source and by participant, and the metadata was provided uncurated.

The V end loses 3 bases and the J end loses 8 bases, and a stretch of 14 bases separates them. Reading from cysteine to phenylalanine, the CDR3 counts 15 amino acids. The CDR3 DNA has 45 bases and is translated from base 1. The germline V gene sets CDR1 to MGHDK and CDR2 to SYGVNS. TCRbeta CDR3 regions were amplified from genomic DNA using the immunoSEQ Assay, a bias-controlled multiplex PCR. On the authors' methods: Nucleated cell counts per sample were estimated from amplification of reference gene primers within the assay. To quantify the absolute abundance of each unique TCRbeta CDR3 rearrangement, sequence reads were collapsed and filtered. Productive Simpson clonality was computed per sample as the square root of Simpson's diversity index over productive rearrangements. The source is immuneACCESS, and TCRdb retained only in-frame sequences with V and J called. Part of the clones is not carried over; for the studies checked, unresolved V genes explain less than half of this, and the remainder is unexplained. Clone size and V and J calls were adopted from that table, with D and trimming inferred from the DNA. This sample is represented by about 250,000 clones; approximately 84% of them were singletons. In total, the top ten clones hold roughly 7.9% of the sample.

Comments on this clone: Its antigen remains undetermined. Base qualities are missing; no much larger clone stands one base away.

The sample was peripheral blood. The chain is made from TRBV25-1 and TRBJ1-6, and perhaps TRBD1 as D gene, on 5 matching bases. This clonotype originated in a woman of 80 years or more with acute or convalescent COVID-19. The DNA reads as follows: TGTGCCAGCAGTGAGGTGGGGGGAGAGTATTCACCCCTCCACTTT. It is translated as CASSEVGGEYSPLHF.